These 20 T cell receptor beta chains share one sample of origin, sequenced in a study of blood T cell repertoires in COVID-19. Produced via immunoSEQ multiplex PCR; TCRdb's table is partial and in-frame only. The data hold roughly 130,000 clones, with 84% observed a single time. The sample consisted of peripheral blood. These TCRs come from a woman aged 25 to 39 who had recovered from COVID-19.

The chain carries TRBV6-5 and TRBJ2-1; possibly TRBD1 for D (5 bases). Germline V gives CDR1 MNHEY, CDR2 SVGAGI. The ends were cut back, 5 bases at V and 4 bases at J, with 9 bases in the middle. The CDR3 has 13 amino acids. The CDR3 protein is CASSLRQYNEQFF. The CDR3 region has the DNA TGTGCCAGCAGTCTTAGACAGTACAATGAGCAGTTCTTC.

This clone occurred a few times. The chain couples TRBV2 to TRBJ2-2; unclear D gene. The germline gives CDR1 SNHLY, CDR2 FYNNEI. The CDR3 is 12 residues long. Between the trimmed V and J ends, which lost 4 bases and 7 bases, there was a span of 7 bases. The chain's CDR3 is CASSAPRGELFF. The DNA of the CDR3 is TGTGCCAGCAGTGCCCCTCGCGGGGAGCTGTTTTTT.

The CDR3: CASSPGTWNTGELFF. The CDR3 DNA reads as TGTGCCAGCAGCCCCGGGACTTGGAACACCGGGGAGCTGTTTTTT. The V gene is TRBV6-6, the J gene TRBJ2-2, with a tentative D call TRBD2 (6 bases). Trimming removed 6 bases from V and 1 base from J, with 12 bases in between. The CDR3 has 15 residues. The germline V gene encodes CDR1 MNHNY and CDR2 SVGAGI (reference sequence).

V gene TRBV30 combines with J gene TRBJ1-1, with TRBD1 as a possible D gene (5 bases). The germline V and J ends were trimmed by 3 bases and 0 bases, with 8 bases remaining between them. Germline V gives CDR1 GTSNPN, CDR2 SVGIG (reference sequence). The length of the CDR3 is 13 residues. In DNA, the CDR3 is TGTGCCTGGAGGACAGCCATGAACACTGAAGCTTTCTTT. Translation gives CAWRTAMNTEAFF.

This clone was counted a few times. This chain links TRBV4-2 with TRBJ1-4; 10 bases are shared with TRBD1. CDR3 length equals 16 residues. Trimming removed 3 bases from V and 8 bases from J; junction bases left unmatched: 9. Germline CDR1 LGHNA, CDR2 YNFKEQ. In DNA form, the CDR3 reads TGTGCCAGCAGCCAGAGCCACGGGACAGGGGAGGAAAAACTGTTTTTT. Its protein is CASSQSHGTGEEKLFF.

The V call is TRBV10-3, the J call TRBJ2-1; 9 nucleotides match TRBD2. The CDR3 totals 14 residues. V was clipped by 4 bases and J by 9 bases; unmatched bases: 7. Germline CDR1 ENHRY, CDR2 SYGVKD. The CDR3 loop is CAISGGGEVGEQFF. CDR3 sequence (DNA): TGTGCCATCAGTGGCGGGGGGGAAGTCGGTGAGCAGTTCTTC.

The chain joins TRBV18 to TRBJ1-5; D possibly corresponds to TRBD1 (6 bases). CDR3 length: 14 amino acids. Germline V gives CDR1 KGHSH, CDR2 LQKENI. Trimming took off 3 bases at V and 4 bases at J, with 10 bases between the two ends. CDR3 coding DNA: TGTGCCAGCTCACCGGACAGAGTTAATCAGCCCCAGCATTTT. This gives the protein CASSPDRVNQPQHF.

The chain recombines TRBV29-1 with TRBJ2-3, with 12 positions matching TRBD2. The CDR3 consists of 13 residues. Germline values: CDR1 SQVTM, CDR2 ANQGSEA. The V gene end was trimmed by 6 bases and the J gene end by 4 bases; junction bases not matched to a gene: 2. The CDR3 region is CSVGTSGSDTQYF. DNA of the CDR3: TGCAGCGTCGGGACTAGCGGGTCAGATACGCAGTATTTT.

The chain carries TRBV6-2 or TRBV6-3 and TRBJ2-1, with a possible D match to TRBD1 (5 bases). The CDR3 spans 17 residues. Germline CDR1 reads MNHEY; CDR2 reads SVGEGT. The germline V and J ends were trimmed by 2 bases and 0 bases, with 14 bases remaining between them. The CDR3 sequence: CASSYLGYQGSYNEQFF. DNA of the CDR3: TGTGCCAGCAGTTACCTCGGCTACCAGGGCTCCTACAATGAGCAGTTCTTC.

V gene TRBV9 combines with J gene TRBJ2-7, with 9 positions matching TRBD2. Germline V gene data show CDR1 as SGDLS and CDR2 as YYNGEE. V shed 0 bases, J shed 5 bases, and the junction held 3 bases outside the gene matches. The CDR3 contains 14 residues. CDR3: CASSVGVAGDEQYF. In nucleotides, the CDR3 is TGTGCCAGCAGCGTAGGAGTAGCGGGAGACGAGCAGTACTTC. Supplemented by reference TRBV9 and TRBJ2-7, the full variable domain reads DSGVTQTPKHLITATGQRVTLRCSPRSGDLSVYWYQQSLDQGLQFLIQYYNGEERAKGNILERFSAQQFPDLHSELNLSSLELGDSALYFCASSVGVAGDEQYFGPGTRLTVT.

The chain links TRBV7-8 to TRBJ1-6, with 7 bases aligning to TRBD1. The germline V gene encodes CDR1 SGHVS and CDR2 FQNEAQ. The CDR3 loop spans 15 amino acids. The ends lost 5 bases at V and 5 bases at J; junction bases unmatched: 6. In DNA, the CDR3 is TGTGCCAGCAGCGAACGGGACAGCAATAATTCACCCCTCCACTTT. Its translation is CASSERDSNNSPLHF. Filled out from reference TRBV7-8 and TRBJ1-6, the complete variable domain reads GAGVSQSPRYKVAKRGQDVALRCDPISGHVSLFWYQQALGQGPEFLTYFQNEAQLDKSGLPSDRFFAERPEGSVSTLKIQRTQQEDSAVYLCASSERDSNNSPLHFGNGTRLTVT.

This clone occurred a few times. DNA of the CDR3: TGTGCCAGCAGCCAGGGAAGGGTGGGTGAAAAACTGTTTTTT. As protein: CASSQGRVGEKLFF. This chain uses TRBV5-8 with TRBJ1-4, with D perhaps matching TRBD1 (5 bases). Germline V lookup: CDR1 SGHTS, CDR2 YDEGEE. This CDR3 spans 14 amino acids. The ends were cut back, 4 bases at V and 7 bases at J, with 14 bases in the middle.

The V call is TRBV9, the J call TRBJ1-2; perhaps TRBD1 as D (6 bases). The CDR3 is made up of 15 amino acids. The V gene lost 0 bases and the J gene lost 6 bases, with 15 bases spanning the gap. The germline CDR1 and CDR2 sequences are SGDLS and YYNGEE. The DNA for the CDR3 is TGTGCCAGCAGCGTAGCCCTGGGGGCAGGGAATGGCTACACCTTC. Translated: CASSVALGAGNGYTF.

The rearrangement joins TRBV6-5 to TRBJ1-4; D unresolved. From germline, CDR1 is MNHEY and CDR2 SVGAGI. CDR3 size: 11 residues. With 5 bases removed from V and 8 bases from J, the gap between germline ends came to 6 bases. The CDR3 nucleotides read TGTGCCAGCAGTCACCGGGAAAAACTGTTTTTT. Amino acid sequence: CASSHREKLFF.

The rearrangement links TRBV12-5 to TRBJ1-3; D is unresolved. The CDR3 loop spans 17 amino acids. V was cut by 0 bases and J by 6 bases, with 18 bases left in between. CDR1 and CDR2 (germline): LGHNT, FRNRAP. In DNA, the CDR3 is TGTGCTAGTGGTTTGGTATATTCGGCGGCTCTGGCAAACACCATATATTTT. This translates into CASGLVYSAALANTIYF.

V gene TRBV12-3 or TRBV12-4 combines with J gene TRBJ1-2; unclear D gene. V lost 1 base, J lost 2 bases, and 5 bases lay in between. This CDR3 comprises 13 residues. The chain's CDR3 is CASSLGQNYGYTF. The CDR3 DNA reads TGTGCCAGCAGTTTAGGCCAGAACTATGGCTACACCTTC.

The genes are TRBV9 and TRBJ2-1; 8 bases align to TRBD1. The germline CDR1 and CDR2 sequences are SGDLS and YYNGEE. The CDR3 spans 15 residues. V dropped 0 bases and J dropped 7; count of bases not matched to a gene: 6. The CDR3, as DNA: TGTGCCAGCAGCGTAGCCCCTGGACAGGGTAATGAGCAGTTCTTC. Encoded protein: CASSVAPGQGNEQFF. Variable domain in full (rest from reference TRBV9 and TRBJ2-1): DSGVTQTPKHLITATGQRVTLRCSPRSGDLSVYWYQQSLDQGLQFLIQYYNGEERAKGNILERFSAQQFPDLHSELNLSSLELGDSALYFCASSVAPGQGNEQFFGPGTRLTVL.

The chain uses TRBV19 and TRBJ2-3; no clear D. The CDR3 spans 14 residues. Per the germline V gene, CDR1 is LNHDA and CDR2 is SQIVND (reference sequence). The V gene lost 5 bases and the J gene lost 0 bases, with 9 bases spanning the gap. The CDR3: CASSGHGSTDTQYF. In DNA form, the CDR3 reads TGTGCCAGTAGTGGGCATGGGAGCACAGATACGCAGTATTTT.

This clone occurred a few times. The J gene is TRBJ2-1, the V gene TRBV24-1; 12 bases agree with TRBD2. CDR3 size: 17 residues. V dropped 3 bases and J dropped 7; count of bases not matched to a gene: 9. Looked up from germline, CDR1 is KGHDR and CDR2 is SFDVKD. The CDR3 nucleotides are TGTGCCACCAGTGATGCTAAGACTAGCGGGAGCAGGAATGAGCAGTTCTTC. Protein product: CATSDAKTSGSRNEQFF.

The V and J genes are TRBV3-1 (or the pseudogene TRBV3-2) and TRBJ1-5; D unclear. Trimming removed 1 base at V and 2 bases at J, with 6 bases between. Germline values: CDR1 LGHDT, CDR2 YNNKEL (reference sequence). The CDR3 runs 14 residues. The CDR3: CASSQGQGNQPQHF. The CDR3, as DNA: TGTGCCAGCAGCCAAGGGCAAGGCAATCAGCCCCAGCATTTT.